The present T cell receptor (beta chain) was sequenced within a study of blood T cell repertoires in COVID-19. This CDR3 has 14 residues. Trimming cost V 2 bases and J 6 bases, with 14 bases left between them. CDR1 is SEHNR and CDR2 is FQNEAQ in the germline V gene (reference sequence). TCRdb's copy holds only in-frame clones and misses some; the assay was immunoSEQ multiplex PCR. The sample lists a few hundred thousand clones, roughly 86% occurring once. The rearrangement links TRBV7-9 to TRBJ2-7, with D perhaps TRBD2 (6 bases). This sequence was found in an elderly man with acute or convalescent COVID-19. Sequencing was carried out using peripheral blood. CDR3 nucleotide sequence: TGTGCCAGCAGCTTATCGGAGGGAAGATCCGAGCAGTACTTC. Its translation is CASSLSEGRSEQYF.